The sequence of this T cell receptor (beta chain) was determined in a study of regulatory T cells in long-lasting Graves disease. At the level of the study: Graves' patients diagnosed newly had used antithyroid drugs under 3 months. Study-wide results and caveats: Exclusively peripheral blood, rather than thyroid tissue, was studied. Persistent cases favored TRBV28, TRBJ1-2 and TRBJ2-5.

Indicated time point: newly diagnosed GD, antithyroid drugs for less than 3 months. Isolated PBMC RNA provided the starting material for the TCR library. This CDR3 spans 14 amino acids. V gave up 6 bases and J gave up 4 bases, with 15 bases separating them. CDR1 is MNHNS, CDR2 SASEGT, per germline. This clonotype was seen at least ten times. As yet, its antigen is unknown. Arm-PCR of CDR3 regions with iRepertoire HTBI primers generated TCR beta libraries. TCRdb re-derived calls from the multiplex PCR reads in MiXCR, one entry per CDR3 protein. The sample includes some 410,000 distinct CDR3 sequences, about a sixth seen only once; the top ten take about 10%. These sequences were also reported in another study, on T cells in Graves' hyperthyroidism and ophthalmopathy.

This TCR was recovered from a woman younger than 45 with Graves disease. The specimen was peripheral blood mononuclear cells (PBMCs), collected at new diagnosis, from a patient treated with antithyroid drugs. V and J are TRBV6-1 and TRBJ1-1; possibly TRBD1 for D (5 bases). This CDR3 reads CASSFRQIFTEAFF. The CDR3 DNA reads as TGTGCCAGCAGCTTTCGACAGATCTTCACTGAAGCTTTCTTT.